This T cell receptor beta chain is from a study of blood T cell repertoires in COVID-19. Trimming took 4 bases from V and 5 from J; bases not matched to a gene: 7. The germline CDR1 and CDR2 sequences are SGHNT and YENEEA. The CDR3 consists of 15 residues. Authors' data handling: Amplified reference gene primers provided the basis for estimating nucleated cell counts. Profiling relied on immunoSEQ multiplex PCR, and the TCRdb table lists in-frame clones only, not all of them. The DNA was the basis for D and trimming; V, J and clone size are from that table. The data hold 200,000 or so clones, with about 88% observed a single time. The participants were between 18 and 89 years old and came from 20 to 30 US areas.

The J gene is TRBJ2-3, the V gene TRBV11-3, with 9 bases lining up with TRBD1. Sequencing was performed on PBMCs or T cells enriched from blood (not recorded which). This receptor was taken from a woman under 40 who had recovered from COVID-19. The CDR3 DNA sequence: TGTGCCAGCAGCTCACGACAGGGGGAGGGAGATACGCAGTATTTT. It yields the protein CASSSRQGEGDTQYF.